This TCR beta chain was sequenced in a study of T cell responses to AZD1222 COVID-19 vaccine. Overall study findings and caveats: Clonal diversity was possibly underestimated, and white British individuals and females predominated among donors. Among those given AZD1222, only 6 or 7 were seropositive at baseline.

On this clone itself: Its antigen is currently unknown.

Using immunoSEQ multiplex PCR, the repertoire was profiled, and TCRdb retains in-frame clones only, with some absent. The sample comprises around 100,000 clones, around 89% of which are singletons, and 6.5% to 8% rests with the top ten. The sequences come from peripheral blood, collected on day 0 of AZD1222 vaccination. The receptor was isolated from an adult in good health.

The CDR3 protein is CASSLVANEKLFF. CDR3 DNA sequence: TGTGCCAGCAGTTTAGTCGCTAATGAAAAACTGTTTTTT. This chain connects TRBV12-3 or TRBV12-4 to TRBJ1-4; D remains ambiguous. V lost 1 base, J lost 3 bases, and 3 bases lay in between. This CDR3 spans 13 amino acids.